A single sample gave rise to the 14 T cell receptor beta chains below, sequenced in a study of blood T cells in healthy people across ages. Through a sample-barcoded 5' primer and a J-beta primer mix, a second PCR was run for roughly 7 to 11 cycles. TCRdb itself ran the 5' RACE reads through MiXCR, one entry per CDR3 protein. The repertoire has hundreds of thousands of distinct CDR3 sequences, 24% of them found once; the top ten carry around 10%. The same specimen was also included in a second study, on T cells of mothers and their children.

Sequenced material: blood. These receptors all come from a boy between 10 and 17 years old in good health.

The CDR3 protein is CSARESNIEQYF. In DNA form, the CDR3 reads TGCAGTGCTAGGGAATCGAACATCGAGCAGTACTTC. The chain combines TRBV20-1 with TRBJ2-7; no definite D call. Germline V gene data show CDR1 as DFQATT and CDR2 as SNEGSKA (reference sequence). This CDR3 comprises 12 residues. Trimming left V 3 bases short and J 6 bases short, with 12 bases between.

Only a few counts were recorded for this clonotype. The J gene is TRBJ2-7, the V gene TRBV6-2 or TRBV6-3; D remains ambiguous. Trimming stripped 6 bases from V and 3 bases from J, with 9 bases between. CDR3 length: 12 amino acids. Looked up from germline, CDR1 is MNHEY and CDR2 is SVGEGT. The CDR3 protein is CASSRIGYEQYF. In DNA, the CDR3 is TGTGCCAGCAGCCGGATCGGCTACGAGCAGTACTTC.

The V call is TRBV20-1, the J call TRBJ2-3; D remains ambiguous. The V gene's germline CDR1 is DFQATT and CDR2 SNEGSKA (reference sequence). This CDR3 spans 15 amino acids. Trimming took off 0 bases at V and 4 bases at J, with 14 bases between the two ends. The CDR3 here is CSARDPQASSDTQYF. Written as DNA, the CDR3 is TGCAGTGCTAGAGATCCTCAAGCTTCTTCAGATACGCAGTATTTT.

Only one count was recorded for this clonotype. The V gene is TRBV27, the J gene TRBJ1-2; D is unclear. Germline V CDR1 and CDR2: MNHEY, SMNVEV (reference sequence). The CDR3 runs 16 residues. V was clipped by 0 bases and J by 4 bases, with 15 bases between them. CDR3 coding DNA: TGTGCCAGCAGTTTATCGGGCCTTACAGAGTCCTATGGCTACACCTTC. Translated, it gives CASSLSGLTESYGYTF.

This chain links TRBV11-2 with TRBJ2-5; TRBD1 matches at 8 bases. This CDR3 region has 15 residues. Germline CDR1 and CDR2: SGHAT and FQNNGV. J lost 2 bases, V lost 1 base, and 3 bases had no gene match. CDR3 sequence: CASSLVRDRQETQYF. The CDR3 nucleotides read TGTGCCAGCAGCTTAGTTCGGGACAGGCAAGAGACCCAGTACTTC.

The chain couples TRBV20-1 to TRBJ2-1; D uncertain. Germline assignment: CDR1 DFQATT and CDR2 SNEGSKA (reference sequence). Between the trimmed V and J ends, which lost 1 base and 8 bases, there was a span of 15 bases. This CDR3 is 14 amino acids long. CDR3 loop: CSARVEHSRDEQFF. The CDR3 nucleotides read TGCAGTGCTAGAGTCGAACATAGTAGGGATGAGCAGTTCTTC.

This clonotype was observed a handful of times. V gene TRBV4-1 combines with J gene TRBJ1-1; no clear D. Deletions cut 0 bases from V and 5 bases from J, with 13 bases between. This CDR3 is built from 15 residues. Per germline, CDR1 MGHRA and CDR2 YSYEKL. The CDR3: CASSQDGGLRTEAFF. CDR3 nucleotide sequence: TGCGCCAGCAGCCAAGATGGAGGGCTGAGGACTGAAGCTTTCTTT.

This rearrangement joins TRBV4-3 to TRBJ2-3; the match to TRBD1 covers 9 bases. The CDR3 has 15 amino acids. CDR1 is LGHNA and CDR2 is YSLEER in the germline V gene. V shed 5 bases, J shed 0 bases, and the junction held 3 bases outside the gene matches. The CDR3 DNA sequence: TGCGCCAGCAGCGCCGGACAGGGGAGCACAGATACGCAGTATTTT. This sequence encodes CASSAGQGSTDTQYF.

The CDR3 loop is CSARDRDRGPVGYTF. CDR3 bases: TGCAGTGCTAGAGACCGGGACAGGGGGCCGGTCGGCTACACCTTC. V and J are TRBV20-1 and TRBJ1-2; 12 positions agree with TRBD1. There are 15 residues in the CDR3. CDR1 DFQATT and CDR2 SNEGSKA come from the germline V gene (reference sequence). The trim removed 0 bases at V and 8 bases at J, leaving 7 bases unmatched.

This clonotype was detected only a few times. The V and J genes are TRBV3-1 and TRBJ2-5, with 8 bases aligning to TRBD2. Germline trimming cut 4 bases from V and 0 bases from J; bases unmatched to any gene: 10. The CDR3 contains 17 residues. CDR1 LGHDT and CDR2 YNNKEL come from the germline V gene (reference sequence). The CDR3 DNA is TGTGCCAGCAGCCGACTCGGCGGGGGGAGGTACCAAGAGACCCAGTACTTC. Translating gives CASSRLGGGRYQETQYF.

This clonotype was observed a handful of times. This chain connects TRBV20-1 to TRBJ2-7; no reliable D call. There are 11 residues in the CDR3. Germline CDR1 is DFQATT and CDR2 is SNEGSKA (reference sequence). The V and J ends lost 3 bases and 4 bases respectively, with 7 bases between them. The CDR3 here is CSARLQYEQYF. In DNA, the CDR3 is TGCAGTGCTAGGCTCCAGTACGAGCAGTACTTC.

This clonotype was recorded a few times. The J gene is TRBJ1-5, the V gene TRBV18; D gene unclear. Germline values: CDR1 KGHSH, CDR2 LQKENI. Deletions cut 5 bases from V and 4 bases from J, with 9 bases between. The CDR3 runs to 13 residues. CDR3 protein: CASSSSRNQPQHF. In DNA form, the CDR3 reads TGTGCCAGCTCAAGTTCCCGAAATCAGCCCCAGCATTTT.

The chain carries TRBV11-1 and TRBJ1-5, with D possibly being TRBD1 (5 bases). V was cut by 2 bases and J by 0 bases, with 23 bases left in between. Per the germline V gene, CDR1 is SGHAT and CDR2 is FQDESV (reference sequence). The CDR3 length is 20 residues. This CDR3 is CASSLHSNWGTADSNQPQHF. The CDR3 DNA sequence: TGTGCCAGCAGCTTACACAGTAACTGGGGGACCGCCGATAGCAATCAGCCCCAGCATTTT.

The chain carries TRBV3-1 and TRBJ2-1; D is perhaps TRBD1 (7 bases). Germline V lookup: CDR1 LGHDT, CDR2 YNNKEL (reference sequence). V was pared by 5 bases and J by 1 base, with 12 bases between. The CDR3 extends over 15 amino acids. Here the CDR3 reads CASSAGGRSYNEQFF. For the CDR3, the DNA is TGTGCCAGCAGCGCAGGGGGGAGGTCCTACAATGAGCAGTTCTTC.